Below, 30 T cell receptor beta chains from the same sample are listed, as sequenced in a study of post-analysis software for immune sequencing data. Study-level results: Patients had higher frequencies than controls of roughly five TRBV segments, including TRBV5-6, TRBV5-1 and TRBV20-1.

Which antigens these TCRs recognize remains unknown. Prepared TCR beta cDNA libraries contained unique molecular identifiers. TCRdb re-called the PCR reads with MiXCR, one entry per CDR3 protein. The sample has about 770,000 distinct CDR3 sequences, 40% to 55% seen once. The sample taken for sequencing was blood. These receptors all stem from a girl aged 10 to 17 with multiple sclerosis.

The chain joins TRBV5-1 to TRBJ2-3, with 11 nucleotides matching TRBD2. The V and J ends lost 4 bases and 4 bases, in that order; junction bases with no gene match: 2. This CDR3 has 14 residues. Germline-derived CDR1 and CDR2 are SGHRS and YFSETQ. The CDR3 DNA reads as TGCGCCAGCAGCGAGGGACTAGCGGCAGATACGCAGTATTTT. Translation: CASSEGLAADTQYF.

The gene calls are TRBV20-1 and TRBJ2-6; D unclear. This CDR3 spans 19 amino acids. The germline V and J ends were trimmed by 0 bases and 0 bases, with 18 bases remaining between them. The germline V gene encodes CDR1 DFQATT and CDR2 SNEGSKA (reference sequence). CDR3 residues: CSARDPQATFLSGANVLTF. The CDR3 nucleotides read TGCAGTGCTAGAGACCCGCAGGCTACGTTCCTCTCTGGGGCCAACGTCCTGACTTTC.

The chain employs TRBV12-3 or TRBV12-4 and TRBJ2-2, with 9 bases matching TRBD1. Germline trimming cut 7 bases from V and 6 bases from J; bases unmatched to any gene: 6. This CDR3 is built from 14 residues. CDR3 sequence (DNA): TGTGCCAGCAAAAGGGACAGGGCATCCGGGGAGCTGTTTTTT. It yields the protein CASKRDRASGELFF.

The CDR3 is CASILGTSGSPTGELFF. DNA for the CDR3: TGCGCCAGTATCCTAGGGACTAGCGGGAGCCCCACCGGGGAGCTGTTTTTT. The rearrangement links TRBV5-1 to TRBJ2-2; 14 nucleotides agree with TRBD2. CDR3 length: 17 residues. The V segment lost 8 bases and the J segment 4 bases; nucleotides outside the gene matches: 10. The germline CDR1 and CDR2 sequences are SGHRS and YFSETQ.

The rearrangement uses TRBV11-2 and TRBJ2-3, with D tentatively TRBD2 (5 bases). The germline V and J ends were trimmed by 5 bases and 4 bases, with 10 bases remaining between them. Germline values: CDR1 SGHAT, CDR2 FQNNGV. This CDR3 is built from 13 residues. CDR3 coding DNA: TGTGCCAGCAGCGACCTGGGAGCAGATACGCAGTATTTT. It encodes CASSDLGADTQYF.

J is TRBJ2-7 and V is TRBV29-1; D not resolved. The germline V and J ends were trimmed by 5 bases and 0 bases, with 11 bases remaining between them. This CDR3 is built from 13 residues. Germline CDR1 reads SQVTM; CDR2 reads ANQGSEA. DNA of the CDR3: TGCAGCGTTCTATCCAAGAGCTCCTACGAGCAGTACTTC. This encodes CSVLSKSSYEQYF.

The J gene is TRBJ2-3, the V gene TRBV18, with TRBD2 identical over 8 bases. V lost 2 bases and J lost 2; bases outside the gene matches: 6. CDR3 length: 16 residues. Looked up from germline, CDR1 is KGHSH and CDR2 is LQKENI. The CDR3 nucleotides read TGTGCCAGCTCACCAGAGACGGGAGGGGTCACAGATACGCAGTATTTT. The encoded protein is CASSPETGGVTDTQYF. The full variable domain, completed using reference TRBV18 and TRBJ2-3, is NAGVMQNPRHLVRRRGQEARLRCSPMKGHSHVYWYRQLPEEGLKFMVYLQKENIIDESGMPKERFSAEFPKEGPSILRIQQVVRGDSAAYFCASSPETGGVTDTQYFGPGTRLTVL.

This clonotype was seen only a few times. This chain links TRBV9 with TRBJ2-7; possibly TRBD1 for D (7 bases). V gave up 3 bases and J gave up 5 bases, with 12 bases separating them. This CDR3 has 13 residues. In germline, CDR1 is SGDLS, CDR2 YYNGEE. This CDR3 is CASSDGGGNEQYF. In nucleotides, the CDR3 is TGTGCCAGCAGCGACGGAGGGGGCAACGAGCAGTACTTC. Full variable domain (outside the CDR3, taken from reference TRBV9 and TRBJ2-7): DSGVTQTPKHLITATGQRVTLRCSPRSGDLSVYWYQQSLDQGLQFLIQYYNGEERAKGNILERFSAQQFPDLHSELNLSSLELGDSALYFCASSDGGGNEQYFGPGTRLTVT.

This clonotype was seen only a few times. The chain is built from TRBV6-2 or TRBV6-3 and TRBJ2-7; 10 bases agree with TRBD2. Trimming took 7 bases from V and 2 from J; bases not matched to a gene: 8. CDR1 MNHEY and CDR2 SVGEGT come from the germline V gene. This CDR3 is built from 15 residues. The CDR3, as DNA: TGTGCCAGCACCTGGGGCCTAGCGGGAGCCTACGAGCAGTACTTC. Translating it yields CASTWGLAGAYEQYF.

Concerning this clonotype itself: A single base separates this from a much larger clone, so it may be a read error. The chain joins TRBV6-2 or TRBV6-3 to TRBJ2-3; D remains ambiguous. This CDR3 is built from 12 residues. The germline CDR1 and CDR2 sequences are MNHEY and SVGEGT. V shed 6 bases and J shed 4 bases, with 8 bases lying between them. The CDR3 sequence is CASSPYPDTQYF. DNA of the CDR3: TGTGCCAGCAGCCCCTACCCAGATACGCAGTATTTT.

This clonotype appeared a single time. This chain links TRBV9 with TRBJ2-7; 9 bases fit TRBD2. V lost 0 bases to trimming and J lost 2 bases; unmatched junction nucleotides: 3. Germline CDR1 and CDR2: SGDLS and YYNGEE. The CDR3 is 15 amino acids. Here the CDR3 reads CASSVGASGAYEQYF. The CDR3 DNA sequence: TGTGCCAGCAGCGTAGGGGCTAGCGGGGCCTACGAGCAGTACTTC.

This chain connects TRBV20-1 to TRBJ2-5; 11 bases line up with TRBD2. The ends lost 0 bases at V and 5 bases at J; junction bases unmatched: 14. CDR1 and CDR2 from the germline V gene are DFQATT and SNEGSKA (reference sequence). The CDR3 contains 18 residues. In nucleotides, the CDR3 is TGCAGTGCTAGAGATAAGCTAGCGGGAGGCCCGAACTGGGAGACCCAGTACTTC. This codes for CSARDKLAGGPNWETQYF.

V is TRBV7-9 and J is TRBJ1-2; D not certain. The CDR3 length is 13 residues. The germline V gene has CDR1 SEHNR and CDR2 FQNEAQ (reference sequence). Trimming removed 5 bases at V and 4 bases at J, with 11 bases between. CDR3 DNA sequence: TGTGCCAGCAGCAACCTCTCCGTCTATGGCTACACCTTC. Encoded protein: CASSNLSVYGYTF.

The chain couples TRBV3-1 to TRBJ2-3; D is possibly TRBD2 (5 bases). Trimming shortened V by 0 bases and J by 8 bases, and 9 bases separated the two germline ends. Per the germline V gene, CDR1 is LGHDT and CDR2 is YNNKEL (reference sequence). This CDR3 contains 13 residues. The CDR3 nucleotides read TGTGCCAGCAGCCAAGATGGGAGACCTACGCAGTATTTT. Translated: CASSQDGRPTQYF.

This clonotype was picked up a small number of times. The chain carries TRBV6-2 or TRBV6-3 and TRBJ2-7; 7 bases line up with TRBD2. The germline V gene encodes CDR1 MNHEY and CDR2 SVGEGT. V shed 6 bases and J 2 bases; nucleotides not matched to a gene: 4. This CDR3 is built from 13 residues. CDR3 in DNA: TGTGCCAGCAGGGCTAGCGGAACCTACGAGCAGTACTTC. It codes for CASRASGTYEQYF.

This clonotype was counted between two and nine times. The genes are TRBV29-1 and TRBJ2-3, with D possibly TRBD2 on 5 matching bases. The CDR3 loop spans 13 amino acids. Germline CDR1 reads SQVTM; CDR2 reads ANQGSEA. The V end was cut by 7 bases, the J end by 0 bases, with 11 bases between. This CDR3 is CSGGLVSTDTQYF. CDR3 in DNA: TGCAGCGGAGGGTTGGTAAGCACAGATACGCAGTATTTT.

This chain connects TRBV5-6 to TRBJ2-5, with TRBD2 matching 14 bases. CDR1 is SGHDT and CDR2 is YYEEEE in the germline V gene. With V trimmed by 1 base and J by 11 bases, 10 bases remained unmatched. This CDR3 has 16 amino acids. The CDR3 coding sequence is TGTGCCAGCAGCTTGTCCGGGACTAGCGGGAGAAGGGAGCAGTACTTC. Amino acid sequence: CASSLSGTSGRREQYF.

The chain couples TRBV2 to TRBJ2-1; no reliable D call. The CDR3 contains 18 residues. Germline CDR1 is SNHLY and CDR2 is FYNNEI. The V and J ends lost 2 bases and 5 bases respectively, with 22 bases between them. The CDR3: CASSEFRVAIYPNNEQFF. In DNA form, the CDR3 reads TGTGCCAGCAGTGAATTTCGGGTAGCAATCTATCCCAACAATGAGCAGTTCTTC.

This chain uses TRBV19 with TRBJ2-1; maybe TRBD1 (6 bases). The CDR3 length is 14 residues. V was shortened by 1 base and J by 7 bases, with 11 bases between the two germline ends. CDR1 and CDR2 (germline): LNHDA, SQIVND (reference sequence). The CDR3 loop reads CASSIVPGQNEQFF. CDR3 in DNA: TGTGCCAGTAGTATAGTACCGGGACAAAATGAGCAGTTCTTC.

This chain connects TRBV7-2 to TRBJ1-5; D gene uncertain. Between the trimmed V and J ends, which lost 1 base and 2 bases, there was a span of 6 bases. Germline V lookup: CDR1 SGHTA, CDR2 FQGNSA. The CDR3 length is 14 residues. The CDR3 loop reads CTSSLGWGNQPQHF. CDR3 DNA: TGTACCAGCAGCTTAGGTTGGGGCAATCAGCCCCAGCATTTT.

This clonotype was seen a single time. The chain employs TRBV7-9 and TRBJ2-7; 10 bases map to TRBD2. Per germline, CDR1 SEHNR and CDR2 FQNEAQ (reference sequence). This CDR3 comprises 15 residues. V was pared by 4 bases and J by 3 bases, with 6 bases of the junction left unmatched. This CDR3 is CASSSGTSANYEQYF. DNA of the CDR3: TGTGCCAGCAGCTCCGGGACTAGCGCGAACTACGAGCAGTACTTC.

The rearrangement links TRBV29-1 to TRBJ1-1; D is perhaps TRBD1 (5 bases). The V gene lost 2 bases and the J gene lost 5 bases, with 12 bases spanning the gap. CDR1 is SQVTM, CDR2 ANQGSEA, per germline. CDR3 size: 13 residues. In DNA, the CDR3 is TGCAGCGTTGAACAGGGCGCGGGAACTGAAGCTTTCTTT. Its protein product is CSVEQGAGTEAFF. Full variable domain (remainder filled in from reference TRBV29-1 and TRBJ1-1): SAVISQKPSRDICQRGTSLTIQCQVDSQVTMMFWYRQQPGQSLTLIATANQGSEATYESGFVIDKFPISRPNLTFSTLTVSNMSPEDSSIYLCSVEQGAGTEAFFGQGTRLTVV.

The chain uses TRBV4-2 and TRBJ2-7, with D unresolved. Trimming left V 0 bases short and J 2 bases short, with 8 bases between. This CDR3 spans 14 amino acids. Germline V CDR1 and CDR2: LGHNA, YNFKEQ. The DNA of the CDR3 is TGTGCCAGCAGCCAAGAGCGATCCCCCTACGAGCAGTACTTC. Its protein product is CASSQERSPYEQYF.

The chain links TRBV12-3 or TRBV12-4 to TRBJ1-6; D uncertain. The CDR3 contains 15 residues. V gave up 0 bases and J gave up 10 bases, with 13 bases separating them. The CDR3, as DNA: TGTGCCAGCAGTTTAGCCTCAGGCCCCGGATCACCCCTCCACTTT. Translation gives CASSLASGPGSPLHF.

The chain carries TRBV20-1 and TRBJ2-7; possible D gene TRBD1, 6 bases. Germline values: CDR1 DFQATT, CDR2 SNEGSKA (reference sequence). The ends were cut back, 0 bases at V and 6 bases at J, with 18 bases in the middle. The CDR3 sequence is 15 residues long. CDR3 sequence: CSARDPQTGSGEQYF. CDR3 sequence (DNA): TGCAGTGCTAGAGACCCCCAGACAGGATCCGGCGAGCAGTACTTC.

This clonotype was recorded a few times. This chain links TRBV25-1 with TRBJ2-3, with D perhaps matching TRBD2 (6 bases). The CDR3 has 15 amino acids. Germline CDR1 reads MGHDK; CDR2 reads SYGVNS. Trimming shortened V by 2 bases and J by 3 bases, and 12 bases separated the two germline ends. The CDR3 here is CASSEGSSATDTQYF. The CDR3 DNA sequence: TGTGCCAGCAGTGAAGGGTCTAGCGCTACAGATACGCAGTATTTT.

CDR3 region: CASRSPRLELFF. The DNA of the CDR3 is TGTGCCAGCAGGTCTCCGAGATTGGAGCTGTTTTTT. The rearrangement uses TRBV25-1 and TRBJ2-2; D remains unclear. There are 12 residues in the CDR3. Germline V gives CDR1 MGHDK, CDR2 SYGVNS. Trimming took off 6 bases at V and 10 bases at J, with 12 bases between the two ends.

This chain's CDR3 is CASSGGQGSMYEQYF. In DNA form, the CDR3 reads TGTGCCAGCAGCGGGGGACAGGGGAGCATGTACGAGCAGTACTTC. The V call is TRBV7-9, the J call TRBJ2-7, with TRBD1 matching over 10 bases. The CDR3 has 15 amino acids. The germline gives CDR1 SEHNR, CDR2 FQNEAQ (reference sequence). V was pared by 5 bases and J by 4 bases, with 8 bases of the junction left unmatched. Full variable domain (outside the CDR3, taken from reference TRBV7-9 and TRBJ2-7): DTGVSQNPRHKITKRGQNVTFRCDPISEHNRLYWYRQTLGQGPEFLTYFQNEAQLEKSRLLSDRFSAERPKGSFSTLEIQRTEQGDSAMYLCASSGGQGSMYEQYFGPGTRLTVT.

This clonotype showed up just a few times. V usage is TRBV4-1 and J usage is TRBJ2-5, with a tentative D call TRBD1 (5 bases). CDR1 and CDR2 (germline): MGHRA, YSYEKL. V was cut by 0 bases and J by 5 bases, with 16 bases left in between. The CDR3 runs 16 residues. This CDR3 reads CASSQDQVAGWETQYF. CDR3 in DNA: TGCGCCAGCAGCCAAGATCAGGTAGCAGGGTGGGAGACCCAGTACTTC.

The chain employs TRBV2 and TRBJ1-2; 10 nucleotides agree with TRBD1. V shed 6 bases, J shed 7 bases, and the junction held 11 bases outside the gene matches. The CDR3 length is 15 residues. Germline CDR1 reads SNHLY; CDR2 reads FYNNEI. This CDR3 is CASSEQPGQGPGYTF. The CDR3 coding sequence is TGTGCCAGCAGCGAACAACCGGGACAGGGGCCTGGCTACACCTTC.